The T cell receptor beta chain under discussion was sequenced for a study of identical twins. The study, taken as a whole, reports: Invariant MAIT and iNKT cells could partly confound zero-insertion analyses.

Carrying unique molecular identifiers, the cDNA also gained a universal primer site through template switching. TCRdb redid the calling of the 5' RACE reads with MiXCR, one entry per CDR3 protein. The sample yields roughly 290,000 distinct CDR3 sequences, 8% to 9.5% seen once. Germline trimming cut 0 bases from V and 5 bases from J; bases unmatched to any gene: 4. CDR3 length: 15 residues. CDR1 is SGHRS, CDR2 YFSETQ, per germline. This clonotype was seen at least ten times. The antigen remains undetermined. These data also formed part of another study, on yellow fever vaccine responses in identical twins.

V gene TRBV5-1 combines with J gene TRBJ2-3, with 9 bases aligning to TRBD1. This TCR came from a woman between 18 and 29 years old in good health. The specimen was CD8+ T cells sorted from blood. The CDR3 here is CASSLGTGDIDTQYF. The CDR3, as DNA: TGCGCCAGCAGCTTGGGGACAGGGGATATAGATACGCAGTATTTT.